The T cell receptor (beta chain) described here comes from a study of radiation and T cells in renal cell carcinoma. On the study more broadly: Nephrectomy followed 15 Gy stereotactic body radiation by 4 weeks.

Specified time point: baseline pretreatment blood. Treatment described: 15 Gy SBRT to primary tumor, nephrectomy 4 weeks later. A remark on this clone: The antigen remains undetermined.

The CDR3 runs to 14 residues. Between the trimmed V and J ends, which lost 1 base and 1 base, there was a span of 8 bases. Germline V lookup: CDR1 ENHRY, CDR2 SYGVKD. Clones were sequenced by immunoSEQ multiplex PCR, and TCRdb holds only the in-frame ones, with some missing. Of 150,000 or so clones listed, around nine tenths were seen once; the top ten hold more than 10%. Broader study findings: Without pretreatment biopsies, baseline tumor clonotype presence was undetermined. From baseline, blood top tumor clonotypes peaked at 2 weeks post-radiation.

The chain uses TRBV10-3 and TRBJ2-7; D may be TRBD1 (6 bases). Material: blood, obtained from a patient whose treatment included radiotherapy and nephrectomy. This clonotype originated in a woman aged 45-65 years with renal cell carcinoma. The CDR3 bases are TGTGCCATCAGTGAGTGGACAGAATCCTACGAGCAGTACTTC. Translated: CAISEWTESYEQYF.